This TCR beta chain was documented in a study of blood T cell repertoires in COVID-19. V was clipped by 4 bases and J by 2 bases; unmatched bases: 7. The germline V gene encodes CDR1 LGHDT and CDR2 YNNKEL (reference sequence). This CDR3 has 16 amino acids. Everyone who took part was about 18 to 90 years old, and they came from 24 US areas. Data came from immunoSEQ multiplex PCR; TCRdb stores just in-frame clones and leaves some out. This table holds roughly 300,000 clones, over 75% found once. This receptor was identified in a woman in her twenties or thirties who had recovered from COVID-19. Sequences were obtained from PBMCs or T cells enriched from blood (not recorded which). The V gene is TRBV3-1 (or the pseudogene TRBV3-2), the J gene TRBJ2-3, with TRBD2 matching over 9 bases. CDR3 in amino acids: CASSPRTSVNTDTQYF. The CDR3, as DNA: TGTGCCAGCAGCCCCCGGACTAGCGTTAACACAGATACGCAGTATTTT.